Listed below are T cell receptor beta chains from one sample, sequenced in a study of T cells in Graves' hyperthyroidism and ophthalmopathy. MiXCR, run by TCRdb on the multiplex PCR reads, gives a single entry per CDR3 protein. The table records fewer than 900,000 distinct CDR3 sequences, over 15% of them present only once. The sample was blood. Receptors were obtained from a man between 18 and 35 years old with Graves' hyperthyroidism. Each CDR3 is given with its conserved first and last residue. The order of the fields is D gene, clone size, V gene, J gene, CDR3 DNA, CDR3 protein. D genes are given only for firm matches. Clone sizes are given selectively: once, few, many, or a class where the clone is expanded.

TRBD1	.	TRBV20-1	TRBJ1-1	TGCAGTGCCCCAACGGGCCGGGACAGGGGTCGCACTGAAGCTTTCTTT	CSAPTGRDRGRTEAFF
TRBD1	many	TRBV11-3	TRBJ2-1	TGTGCCAGCAGCTTAGCGAGGGGGACAGGGGGATACAATGAGCAGTTCTTC	CASSLARGTGGYNEQFF
.	many	TRBV6-6	TRBJ2-7	TGTGCCAGCAGTTACTCCTACCGGAGGGGCTCCTACGAGCAGTACTTC	CASSYSYRRGSYEQYF
.	.	TRBV28	TRBJ2-7	TGTGCCAGCAGTTTAATCGGCCGGGGGGAGCAGTACTTC	CASSLIGRGEQYF
TRBD1	few	TRBV7-8	TRBJ1-1	TGTGCCAGCATCGCAAGGGGGCTCGCCACTGAAGCTTTCTTT	CASIARGLATEAFF
.	.	TRBV7-2	TRBJ2-1	TGTGCCAGCAGCCCTGCGGGAAGCAATGAGCAGTTCTTC	CASSPAGSNEQFF
TRBD2	many	TRBV11-3	TRBJ2-1	TGTGCCAGCAGGCAGGGGGGCGGGAGGGGCCTTTACAATGAGCAGTTCTTC	CASRQGGGRGLYNEQFF
TRBD2	many	TRBV30	TRBJ2-1	TGTGCCTTGAGGGACTATGGCAACAATGAGCAGTTCTTC	CALRDYGNNEQFF
TRBD1	.	TRBV24-1	TRBJ2-3	TGTGCCGCCAGTGGGACAGAGACAGATACGCAGTATTTT	CAASGTETDTQYF
TRBD1	many	TRBV3-1	TRBJ2-1	TGTGCCAGCAGCAAAGAACCACAGGGGGCCTACAATGAGCAGTTCTTC	CASSKEPQGAYNEQFF
.	few	TRBV12-3/TRBV12-4	TRBJ2-7	TGTGCCAGCAGTTTAGCCACACATACCGAGCAGTACTTC	CASSLATHTEQYF
.	once	TRBV4-1	TRBJ2-2	TGCGCCAGCAGCCATAGTCTAAGGGGCGTCACCGGGGAGCTGTTTTTT	CASSHSLRGVTGELFF
TRBD1	few	TRBV10-3	TRBJ1-6	TGTGCCATCAGTAGACAGGGCTCCTATAATTCACCCCTCCACTTT	CAISRQGSYNSPLHF
TRBD2	.	TRBV7-9	TRBJ2-3	TGTGCCAGCAGCTCCACTAGCGGGGACACAGATACGCAGTATTTT	CASSSTSGDTDTQYF
TRBD2	many	TRBV2	TRBJ2-3	TGTGCCAGCACGGCGGGAGGGCACATGGATACGCAGTATTTT	CASTAGGHMDTQYF
.	.	TRBV5-1	TRBJ1-4	TGCGCCAGCAGCTTGGGCGGGTTCGTCACTCTGAATGAAAAACTGTTTTTT	CASSLGGFVTLNEKLFF
TRBD1	.	TRBV7-8	TRBJ2-2	TGTGCCAGCAGGATCGGGACAGGGGTTGCCACCGGGGAGCTGTTTTTT	CASRIGTGVATGELFF
TRBD2	many	TRBV7-9	TRBJ2-1	TGTGCCAGCAGCTCTAGCGGGAGAGAATACTACAATGAGCAGTTCTTC	CASSSSGREYYNEQFF
.	many	TRBV28	TRBJ1-2	TGTGCCAGCAGTTTTTCAGGGGATGAGGGCTACACCTTC	CASSFSGDEGYTF
.	many	TRBV2	TRBJ2-3	TGTGCCAGCTCGGGAGTCGCGGATACGCAGTATTTT	CASSGVADTQYF
TRBD1	many	TRBV2	TRBJ2-2	TGTGCCAGCAGTGTCAGACAGGGGGCGAACACCGGGGAGCTGTTTTTT	CASSVRQGANTGELFF
TRBD1	few	TRBV5-1	TRBJ2-2	TGCGCCAGCAGCTTGTTCTCCGGGACAGGCGGGACCGGGGAGCTGTTTTTT	CASSLFSGTGGTGELFF
.	.	TRBV19	TRBJ1-1	TGTGCCAGCAAGATGGGGCCGGGGTGGACTGAAGCTTTCTTT	CASKMGPGWTEAFF
.	many	TRBV18	TRBJ2-1	TGTGCCAGCTCACTTACGCATGAGCAGTTCTTC	CASSLTHEQFF